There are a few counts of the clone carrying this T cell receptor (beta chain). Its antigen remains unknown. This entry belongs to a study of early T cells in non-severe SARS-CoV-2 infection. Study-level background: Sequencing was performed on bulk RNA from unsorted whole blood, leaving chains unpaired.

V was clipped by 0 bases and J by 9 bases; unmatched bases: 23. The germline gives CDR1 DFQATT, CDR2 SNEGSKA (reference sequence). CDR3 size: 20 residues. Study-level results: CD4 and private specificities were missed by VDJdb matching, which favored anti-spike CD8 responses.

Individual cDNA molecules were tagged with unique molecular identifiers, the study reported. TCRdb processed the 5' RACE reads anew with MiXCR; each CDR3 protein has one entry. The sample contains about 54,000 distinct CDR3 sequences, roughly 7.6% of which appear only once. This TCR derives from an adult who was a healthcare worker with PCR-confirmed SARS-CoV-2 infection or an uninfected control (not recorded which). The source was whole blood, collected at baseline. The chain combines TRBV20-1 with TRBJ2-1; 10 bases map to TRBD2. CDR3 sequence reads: CSAREIPPSGSLKRLSEQFF. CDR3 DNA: TGCAGTGCTAGAGAAATACCCCCTAGCGGGAGCCTCAAACGTCTGTCTGAGCAGTTCTTC.